Sequencing of this T cell receptor beta chain was carried out in a study of blood T cells in healthy people across ages. Looking at the study overall: About one barcoded beta molecule per two T cells was the capture yield of template switching.

Between the trimmed V and J ends, which lost 0 bases and 7 bases, there was a span of 16 bases. The V gene's germline CDR1 is SGHRS and CDR2 YFSETQ. CDR3 length: 15 amino acids. A J-beta primer mix and a sample-barcoded 5' primer were used in a second PCR of about 7 to 12 cycles. Individual samples furnished no less than 2.5 million CDR3-containing paired-end reads apiece. TCRdb reanalysed the 5' RACE reads using MiXCR and keeps one entry per CDR3 protein. The data hold under 2 million distinct CDR3 sequences, with 30% to 40% observed a single time. The source is a woman aged 25 to 39 in good health. The rearrangement links TRBV5-1 to TRBJ1-1; D uncertain. Sequenced sample: blood. CDR3 sequence (DNA): TGCGCCAGCAGCTTGGACCCAGATAGCTCGTATGAAGCTTTCTTT. Protein: CASSLDPDSSYEAFF.